The present TCR beta chain was sequenced within a study of T cells in Graves' hyperthyroidism and ophthalmopathy. A patient was excluded if there was uncontrolled infection, other autoimmune disease, pregnancy or lactation. Approximately 10 ml of fresh peripheral blood supplied the PBMCs. Regions amplified from RNA transcripts were the TCR beta CDR3 regions. The study used the HTBI primer set for a first-round RT-PCR of the TCR CDR3. TCRdb re-analysed the multiplex PCR reads in MiXCR, keeping a single row per CDR3 protein. The profile shows fewer than 350,000 distinct CDR3 sequences, around 19% of them singletons. V was pared by 3 bases and J by 1 base, with 9 bases between. This CDR3 region has 14 residues. Germline V gives CDR1 LNHDA, CDR2 SQIVND (reference sequence).

Sequenced: blood. The clonotype was recovered from a man between 45 and 60 years old with Graves' ophthalmopathy. The chain links TRBV19 to TRBJ2-5; TRBD1 is a possible D gene (5 bases). The CDR3 nucleotides are TGTGCCAGTAGTATCTTGGGGCCCCAAGAGACCCAGTACTTC. Protein: CASSILGPQETQYF.